The present TCR beta chain was sequenced within a study of T cells in Graves' hyperthyroidism and ophthalmopathy. Clinical symptoms, serum thyroxine and TRAb, thyroid ultrasound and orbital computed tomography were used for the diagnoses. Germline V gene lookup returns CDR1 SNHLY and CDR2 FYNNEI. The CDR3 has 15 amino acids. The V end lost 3 bases, the J end lost 3 bases, and 12 bases lay between the germline ends. This clonotype was found many times. From RNA transcripts, TCR beta CDR3 regions were amplified. Using the HTBI primer set, a first-round RT-PCR was run on the TCR CDR3. TCRdb passed the multiplex PCR reads through MiXCR, listing each CDR3 protein once. The sample shows approximately 640,000 distinct CDR3 sequences, roughly 16% of them seen only once.

Source material: blood. This TCR was sampled from a woman in her twenties or thirties with Graves' hyperthyroidism. The chain has TRBV2 and TRBJ2-1, with TRBD2 as a possible D gene (6 bases). CDR3 nucleotides: TGTGCCAGCAGTGACGGGACTGCCTACTACAATGAGCAGTTCTTC. This encodes CASSDGTAYYNEQFF.